A single sample is the source of the 19 T cell receptor beta chains below, sequenced in a study of T cell clonotyping in hematopoietic cell transplantation. Time point reported: recipient sample about 28 days before transplant, after cytoreduction. The repertoire was sequenced with immunoSEQ multiplex PCR; TCRdb's copy has only in-frame clones and lacks some. The sample includes tens of thousands of clones, approximately 90% of them seen just once. The sequences come from peripheral blood mononuclear cells, collected before stem cell transplant. The source of these receptors is a man aged 60 to 69 with biphenotypic leukemia. Some clones in this sample may be carry-over from other donors' samples.

This chain links TRBV9 with TRBJ2-7; D unresolved. The J call may be faulty, since TRBJ2-1 better matches the DNA end. Germline V gene sequence: CDR1 SGDLS, CDR2 YYNGEE. CDR3 length: 13 amino acids. The CDR3 region has the DNA TGTGCCAGCAGCGTAGGGCCGAGCTACGAGCAGTTCTTC. Its protein is CASSVGPSYEQFF.

V and J are TRBV5-1 and TRBJ2-1, with unresolved D. CDR1 is SGHRS and CDR2 is YFSETQ in the germline V gene. Deletions cut 2 bases from V and 8 bases from J, with 5 bases between. The CDR3 runs 11 residues. The CDR3 is CASSLLYEQFF. Written as DNA, the CDR3 is TGCGCCAGCAGCTTACTCTATGAGCAGTTCTTC.

The chain joins TRBV5-1 to TRBJ2-7; no firm D call. Germline CDR1 SGHRS, CDR2 YFSETQ. Trimming cost V 0 bases and J 7 bases, with 14 bases left between them. The CDR3 has 14 residues. The CDR3 coding sequence is TGCGCCAGCAGCTTGGAGGCCGCACTGCGGGAGCAGTACTTC. Its translation is CASSLEAALREQYF.

The chain combines TRBV28 with TRBJ2-7; D possibly matches TRBD1 or TRBD2 (5 bases each). The CDR3 runs 14 residues. V gave up 5 bases and J gave up 7 bases, with 18 bases separating them. Germline V gene data show CDR1 as MDHEN and CDR2 as SYDVKM. The CDR3 sequence: CASSAGLPAGEQYF. The CDR3 DNA is TGTGCCAGCAGTGCCGGACTCCCGGCAGGGGAGCAGTACTTC.

By share, this clone counts as medium-sized. The rearrangement uses TRBV5-1 and TRBJ2-7; D is possibly TRBD2 (7 bases). This CDR3 contains 14 residues. Germline V gene data show CDR1 as SGHRS and CDR2 as YFSETQ. The V gene lost 4 bases and the J gene lost 1 base, with 12 bases spanning the gap. CDR3 bases: TGCGCCAGCAGCGGGGGGGCGCAATCCTACGAGCAGTACTTC. Encoded protein: CASSGGAQSYEQYF.

V and J are TRBV28 and TRBJ2-3; weak D call: TRBD2 (5 bases). Trimming pared 7 bases from V and 0 bases from J, leaving 11 bases between. CDR1 is MDHEN and CDR2 is SYDVKM in the germline V gene. The CDR3 spans 14 residues. The CDR3 loop is CASNRLASTDTQYF. CDR3 sequence (DNA): TGTGCCAGCAACCGGCTAGCAAGCACAGATACGCAGTATTTT.

The rearrangement joins TRBV28 to TRBJ1-2; D possibly corresponds to TRBD1 (5 bases). Deletions cut 4 bases from V and 8 bases from J, with 17 bases between. Germline V gene data show CDR1 as MDHEN and CDR2 as SYDVKM. This CDR3 is built from 14 residues. CDR3 bases: TGTGCCAGCAGTTCAACCCATCGTGGGGGAGGCTACACCTTC. Protein sequence: CASSSTHRGGGYTF.

The chain combines TRBV5-1 with TRBJ1-5; D might be TRBD1 (5 bases). Germline CDR1 is SGHRS and CDR2 is YFSETQ. The CDR3 has 15 amino acids. Trimming took off 0 bases at V and 5 bases at J, with 12 bases between the two ends. DNA for the CDR3: TGCGCCAGCAGCTTGGTTCCCGACAGTTATCAGCCCCAGCATTTT. This encodes CASSLVPDSYQPQHF.

This chain uses TRBV28 with TRBJ2-2; unclear D gene. Trimming removed 4 bases at V and 5 bases at J, with 8 bases between. From germline, CDR1 is MDHEN and CDR2 SYDVKM. CDR3 length: 13 amino acids. The DNA for the CDR3 is TGTGCCAGCAGTTCCGGTCTTACCGGGGAGCTGTTTTTT. It encodes CASSSGLTGELFF.

V is TRBV6-1 and J is TRBJ1-2; 8 nucleotides agree with TRBD1. The CDR3 covers 15 residues. Looked up from germline, CDR1 is MNHNS and CDR2 is SASEGT. V shed 3 bases and J 4 bases; nucleotides not matched to a gene: 7. CDR3 nucleotides: TGTGCCAGCAGTGATGGACAGGGAAGTGGCTATGGCTACACCTTC. This gives the protein CASSDGQGSGYGYTF.

The chain recombines TRBV7-2 with TRBJ2-7; tentative D call: TRBD1 (5 bases). The CDR3 is made up of 13 amino acids. Germline V gene sequence: CDR1 SGHTA, CDR2 FQGNSA. Deletions cut 5 bases from V and 3 bases from J, with 11 bases between. CDR3 nucleotide sequence: TGTGCCAGCAGCGAACAGGCACACTACGAGCAGTACTTC. Translating gives CASSEQAHYEQYF. Drawing the rest from reference TRBV7-2 and TRBJ2-7, the complete variable domain is GAGVSQSPSNKVTEKGKDVELRCDPISGHTALYWYRQSLGQGLEFLIYFQGNSAPDKSGLPSDRFSAERTGGSVSTLTIQRTQQEDSAVYLCASSEQAHYEQYFGPGTRLTVT.

The chain recombines TRBV30 with TRBJ1-5, with 12 bases lining up with TRBD1. Losses at the gene ends were 5 bases for V and 6 bases for J; bases not matched to a gene: 8. The CDR3 runs to 15 residues. Germline CDR1 GTSNPN, CDR2 SVGIG (reference sequence). The CDR3 is CAWSSGQGARQPQHF. CDR3 nucleotide sequence: TGTGCCTGGTCTTCGGGACAGGGGGCTCGTCAGCCCCAGCATTTT.

This sequence joins TRBV6-6 and TRBJ2-7, with D possibly TRBD1 on 5 matching bases. Trimming removed 7 bases at V and 1 base at J, with 14 bases between. The CDR3 totals 14 residues. CDR1 and CDR2 from the germline V gene are MNHNY and SVGAGI (reference sequence). The CDR3 sequence is CASKTGQGSYEQYF. Written as DNA, the CDR3 is TGTGCCAGCAAAACAGGCCAAGGGTCCTACGAGCAGTACTTC.

The rearrangement joins TRBV7-8 to TRBJ1-4; D remains unclear. This CDR3 is built from 14 residues. Germline lookup yields CDR1 SGHVS and CDR2 FQNEAQ. V dropped 4 bases and J dropped 7 bases, with 13 bases sitting between them. The DNA for the CDR3 is TGTGCCAGCAGCTCATCCACCTGGGGTGAAAAACTGTTTTTT. It specifies CASSSSTWGEKLFF.

CDR3 sequence: CASTVQGGIEQFF. CDR3 coding DNA: TGTGCCAGCACCGTCCAGGGAGGGATTGAGCAGTTCTTC. The chain combines TRBV11-2 with TRBJ2-1; 7 bases map to TRBD2. The CDR3 has 13 amino acids. Trimming at V came to 7 bases and at J to 9 bases, leaving 9 bases not matched to a gene. Germline V gene lookup returns CDR1 SGHAT and CDR2 FQNNGV.

The J gene is TRBJ2-5, the V gene TRBV5-6; D might be TRBD1 (5 bases). This CDR3 region has 14 residues. Germline CDR1 is SGHDT and CDR2 is YYEEEE. The V end was cut by 4 bases, the J end by 4 bases, with 14 bases between. CDR3 in amino acids: CASSPQAGLETQYF. The CDR3 nucleotides are TGTGCCAGCAGCCCCCAGGCAGGGCTAGAGACCCAGTACTTC.

The genes are TRBV11-2 and TRBJ2-7; 8 nucleotides agree with TRBD2. Germline V gene data show CDR1 as SGHAT and CDR2 as FQNNGV. The CDR3 is 14 amino acids. After removal of 3 bases from V and 3 bases from J, the junction contained 4 bases not matched to a gene. The CDR3 loop reads CASSFGLAGYEQYF. The CDR3 DNA reads as TGTGCCAGCAGCTTTGGGCTAGCGGGCTACGAGCAGTACTTC.

The chain is built from TRBV15 and TRBJ2-3, with TRBD2 identical over 8 bases. V shed 0 bases, J shed 3 bases, and the junction held 2 bases outside the gene matches. Germline loops: CDR1 LNHNV, CDR2 YYDKDF (reference sequence). This CDR3 is 15 amino acids long. DNA for the CDR3: TGTGCCACCAGCAGAGACCCGGGAGGGACAGATACGCAGTATTTT. This translates into CATSRDPGGTDTQYF.

This chain links TRBV28 with TRBJ2-3, with D possibly being TRBD2 (5 bases). The CDR3 is 14 residues long. V was clipped by 5 bases and J by 6 bases, with 15 bases between them. CDR1 and CDR2 (germline): MDHEN, SYDVKM. CDR3 nucleotide sequence: TGTGCCAGCAGTAATTCGGGAAGGGCGGATACGCAGTATTTT. It specifies CASSNSGRADTQYF.